This T cell receptor beta chain comes out of a study of T cells in Graves' hyperthyroidism and ophthalmopathy. Authors of the study amplified TCR beta CDR3 regions from RNA transcripts. First-round RT-PCR targeting the TCR CDR3 was performed with the HTBI primer set. TCRdb reprocessed the multiplex PCR reads with MiXCR, giving one entry per CDR3 protein. The sample has about 420,000 distinct CDR3 sequences; 15% to 19% are singletons. V was clipped by 0 bases and J by 2 bases, with 10 bases between them. The CDR3 loop spans 15 amino acids. Germline assignment: CDR1 SGHTA and CDR2 FQGTGA. Patients with uncontrolled infections, other autoimmune diseases, pregnancy or lactation were excluded. Each diagnosis was grounded in clinical symptoms, serum thyroxine and TRAb, thyroid ultrasound, and orbital computed tomography.

The source is a woman under 30 with Graves' hyperthyroidism. The V gene is TRBV7-3, the J gene TRBJ1-1, with D perhaps matching TRBD1 (5 bases). Sequenced input: blood. The CDR3 DNA sequence: TGTGCCAGCAGCTTAACGGGCGGGGGAAACACTGAAGCTTTCTTT. Translated: CASSLTGGGNTEAFF.